The clone carrying this T cell receptor beta chain showed up just a few times. Its antigen remains unidentified. The sample comes from a study of metastatic and nonmetastatic thyroid tumors. Study in general: Repertoire comparison spanned blood and tumor or nodule tissue of malignant and benign thyroid patients. Findings of the study overall: Malignant thyroid tumors reportedly had TCR beta diversity that was significantly higher than in benign nodules, in blood and tumor.

Original handling: Between-group CDR3 differences, defined by clinicopathological status, yielded a distant-metastasis classifier for papillary thyroid cancer. TCRdb used MiXCR to call clones anew from the PCR reads. The V and J calls, along with clone size, are taken from TCRdb and not from the paper's own processing. This table holds 12,000 to 15,000 clones, less than 4.5% found once. Patients underwent thyroid surgery, and none had received any treatment before it. This TCR derives from a female donor with papillary thyroid cancer or a benign thyroid nodule (not recorded which). Some clones in this sample may be carry-over from other donors' samples. Sequencing was carried out using tumor tissue.

CDR3 in amino acids: CASSLGGGATHTDTQYF. The CDR3 DNA reads as TGTGCCAGCAGCTTAGGCGGGGGGGCGACCCACACAGATACGCAGTATTTT. The chain has TRBV7-3 and TRBJ2-3; 9 nucleotides match TRBD2. This CDR3 region has 17 residues. Trimming cost V 2 bases and J 2 bases; bases outside gene matches: 8. Looked up from germline, CDR1 is SGHTA and CDR2 is FQGTGA.